These 12 T cell receptor beta chains originate from one sample sequenced in a study of cytomegalovirus exposure and HLA in healthy donors. The PCR used 60 Vbeta and 13 Jbeta primers. Data came from immunoSEQ multiplex PCR; TCRdb stores just in-frame clones and leaves some out. Of roughly 220,000 clones in the sample, around 85% were seen once. Input material: PBMCs. All receptors derive from a man aged 45 to 65 in good health and CMV-seronegative.

V gene TRBV7-3 combines with J gene TRBJ2-1, with unresolved D. Germline CDR1 is SGHTA and CDR2 is FQGTGA. The CDR3 length is 14 residues. With 2 bases removed from V and 5 bases from J, the gap between germline ends came to 10 bases. CDR3 nucleotides: TGTGCCAGCAGCTTACAATCGGTAAACAATGAGCAGTTCTTC. Encoded protein: CASSLQSVNNEQFF.

The chain joins TRBV28 to TRBJ2-7; D is unclear. V lost 6 bases to trimming and J lost 6 bases, with 6 bases between them. The V gene's germline CDR1 is MDHEN and CDR2 SYDVKM. This CDR3 is 10 amino acids long. Here the CDR3 reads CASSRSEQYF. The DNA for the CDR3 is TGTGCCAGCAGCCGTAGCGAGCAGTACTTC.

The chain combines TRBV29-1 with TRBJ2-3; 10 nucleotides line up with TRBD2. Germline CDR1 SQVTM, CDR2 ANQGSEA. The V and J ends lost 0 bases and 2 bases, in that order; junction bases with no gene match: 11. This CDR3 contains 18 residues. CDR3 DNA: TGCAGCGTTGAAGAATACCTAGCGGGAGCCGGGCCCACAGATACGCAGTATTTT. Translated, it gives CSVEEYLAGAGPTDTQYF.

The chain carries TRBV27 and TRBJ2-7, with no clear D. The CDR3 extends over 17 amino acids. V lost 5 bases, J lost 3 bases, and 23 bases lay in between. Germline-derived CDR1 and CDR2 are MNHEY and SMNVEV (reference sequence). The CDR3 nucleotides are TGTGCCAGCAGTAGCCTACCAGGCCTCAATGGCCGCTACGAGCAGTACTTC. Amino acid sequence: CASSSLPGLNGRYEQYF.

The CDR3 coding sequence is TGTGCCAGCAACTCTGTTGAAGATACGCAGTATTTT. It is translated as CASNSVEDTQYF. This rearrangement joins TRBV5-8 to TRBJ2-3, with D hard to call. The CDR3 loop spans 12 amino acids. Trimming removed 6 bases at V and 5 bases at J, with 10 bases between. CDR1 and CDR2 from the germline V gene are SGHTS and YDEGEE.

This clone has more than one count but fewer than ten. This rearrangement joins TRBV6-5 to TRBJ1-5, with D uncertain. Germline CDR1 is MNHEY and CDR2 is SVGAGI. The V gene lost 6 bases and the J gene lost 2 bases, with 11 bases spanning the gap. There are 14 residues in the CDR3. CDR3: CASRGRSGNQPQHF. The CDR3 DNA reads TGTGCCAGCAGGGGCCGCTCGGGCAATCAGCCCCAGCATTTT.

In its sample, this clone was seen once. The rearrangement links TRBV7-2 to TRBJ2-3; 7 bases align to TRBD1. Germline V gene lookup returns CDR1 SGHTA and CDR2 FQGNSA. The V and J ends lost 10 bases and 9 bases, in that order; junction bases with no gene match: 7. The CDR3 has 11 amino acids. The CDR3 coding sequence is TGTGCCACCCGAAGGGGACAGACGCAGTATTTT. This codes for CATRRGQTQYF.

Points on this clone: Sequence at one end of the junction differs from germline and may be a read error. The V call is TRBV7-7, the J call TRBJ2-3, with 9 bases fitting TRBD1. The CDR3 spans 17 residues. CDR1 SSHAT and CDR2 FNYEAQ come from the germline V gene (reference sequence). CDR3 protein: CASSLAEGTGLGDTQYF. The CDR3 DNA sequence: TGTGCTAGCAGCTTAGCAGAGGGGACAGGGCTCGGAGATACGCAGTATTTT.

The chain couples TRBV14 to TRBJ2-2, with TRBD1 matching over 8 bases. The CDR3 extends over 17 amino acids. Germline CDR1 reads SGHDN; CDR2 reads FVKESK. V lost 0 bases and J lost 4; bases outside the gene matches: 7. The CDR3 here is CASSQETGVVLTGELFF. The CDR3 region has the DNA TGTGCCAGCAGCCAAGAGACAGGGGTCGTGCTCACCGGGGAGCTGTTTTTT.

The rearrangement uses TRBV30 and TRBJ1-4, with D tentatively TRBD1 (5 bases). V gave up 2 bases and J gave up 7 bases, with 8 bases separating them. Germline V gene sequence: CDR1 GTSNPN, CDR2 SVGIG (reference sequence). CDR3 length equals 12 residues. Here the CDR3 reads CAWSRQGEKLFF. The CDR3 nucleotides read TGTGCCTGGAGTAGGCAGGGTGAAAAACTGTTTTTT. The full variable domain, rest sourced from reference TRBV30 and TRBJ1-4, is SQTIHQWPATLVQPVGSPLSLECTVEGTSNPNLYWYRQAAGRGLQLLFYSVGIGQISSEVPQNLSASRPQDRQFILSSKKLLLSDSGFYLCAWSRQGEKLFFGSGTQLSVL.

The chain couples TRBV18 to TRBJ2-3; perhaps TRBD2 as D (6 bases). CDR3 size: 15 residues. Looked up from germline, CDR1 is KGHSH and CDR2 is LQKENI. Trimming pared 8 bases from V and 3 bases from J, leaving 18 bases between. CDR3 DNA: TGTGCCAGCCACCGGTACGGGAGTATAACAGATACGCAGTATTTT. It encodes CASHRYGSITDTQYF. Based on the CDR3 plus reference TRBV18 and TRBJ2-3, the full variable domain is NAGVMQNPRHLVRRRGQEARLRCSPMKGHSHVYWYRQLPEEGLKFMVYLQKENIIDESGMPKERFSAEFPKEGPSILRIQQVVRGDSAAYFCASHRYGSITDTQYFGPGTRLTVL.

The rearrangement joins TRBV4-1 to TRBJ1-2; D is unclear. V was trimmed by 4 bases and J by 4 bases, leaving 16 bases between them. CDR3 length: 15 residues. The germline V gene encodes CDR1 MGHRA and CDR2 YSYEKL. CDR3 nucleotides: TGCGCCAGCAGCCCAGACGCGGGTTTCGGCTATGGCTACACCTTC. Its translation is CASSPDAGFGYGYTF.